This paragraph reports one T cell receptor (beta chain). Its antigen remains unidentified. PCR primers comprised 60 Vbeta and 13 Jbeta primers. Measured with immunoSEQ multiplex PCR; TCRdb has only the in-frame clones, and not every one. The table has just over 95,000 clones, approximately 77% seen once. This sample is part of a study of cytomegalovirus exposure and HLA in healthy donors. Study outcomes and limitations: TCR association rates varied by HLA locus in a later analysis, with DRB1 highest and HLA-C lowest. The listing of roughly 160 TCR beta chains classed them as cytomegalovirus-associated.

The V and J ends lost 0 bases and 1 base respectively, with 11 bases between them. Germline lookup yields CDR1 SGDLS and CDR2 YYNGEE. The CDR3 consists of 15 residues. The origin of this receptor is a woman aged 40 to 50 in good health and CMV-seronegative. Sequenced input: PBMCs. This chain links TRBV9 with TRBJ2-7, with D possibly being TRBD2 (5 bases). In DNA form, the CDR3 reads TGTGCCAGCAGCGTAGCTCCAGAGGGATCCTACGAGCAGTACTTC. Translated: CASSVAPEGSYEQYF.